The entry that follows covers one TCR beta chain sequence. Its antigen is not known. The data belong to a study of T cell repertoires in cytomegalovirus infection. Study-level results: CMV carriers with the relevant HLA were identified by cumulative public TCR beta family frequency.

TCRdb ran MiXCR on the reads and lists one entry per CDR3 protein. The sample has about 340,000 distinct CDR3 sequences; approximately 32% are singletons. The V end lost 1 base, the J end lost 7 bases, and 23 bases lay between the germline ends. Germline V gives CDR1 DFQATT, CDR2 SNEGSKA (reference sequence). This CDR3 has 17 amino acids. The sequence was obtained from a human donor in good health (CMV status not recorded). Some clones in this sample may be carry-over from other donors' samples. The chain recombines TRBV20-1 with TRBJ2-1, with a weak D call TRBD2 (7 bases). The starting material was cultured PBMCs, obtained from culture after CMV antigen stimulation. The CDR3 loop is CSARVPGNGGQMNEQFF. Written as DNA, the CDR3 is TGCAGTGCTAGAGTCCCAGGGAACGGGGGGCAGATGAATGAGCAGTTCTTC.